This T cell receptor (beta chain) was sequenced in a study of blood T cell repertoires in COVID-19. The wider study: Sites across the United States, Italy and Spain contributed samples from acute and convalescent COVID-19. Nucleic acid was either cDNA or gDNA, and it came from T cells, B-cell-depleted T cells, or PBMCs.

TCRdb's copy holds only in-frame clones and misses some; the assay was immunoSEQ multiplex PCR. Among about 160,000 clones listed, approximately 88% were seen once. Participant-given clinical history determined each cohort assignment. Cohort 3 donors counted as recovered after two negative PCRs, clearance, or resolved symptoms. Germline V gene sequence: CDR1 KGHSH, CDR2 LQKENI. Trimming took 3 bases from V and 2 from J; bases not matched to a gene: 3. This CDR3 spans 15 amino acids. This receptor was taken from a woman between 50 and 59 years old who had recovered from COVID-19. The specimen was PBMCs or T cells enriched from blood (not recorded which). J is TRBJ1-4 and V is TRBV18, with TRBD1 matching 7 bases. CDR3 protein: CASSPDRVTNEKLFF. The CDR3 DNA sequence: TGTGCCAGCTCACCCGACAGGGTCACTAATGAAAAACTGTTTTTT. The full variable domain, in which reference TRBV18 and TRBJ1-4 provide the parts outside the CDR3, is NAGVMQNPRHLVRRRGQEARLRCSPMKGHSHVYWYRQLPEEGLKFMVYLQKENIIDESGMPKERFSAEFPKEGPSILRIQQVVRGDSAAYFCASSPDRVTNEKLFFGSGTQLSVL.